This T cell receptor (beta chain) comes out of a study of radiotherapy plus CTLA-4 blockade in lung cancer. Study-wide background: Objective responses were documented in about 18% of patients, with disease control in 31%. Study results and limitations: Radiotherapy was combined with ipilimumab, and tumor-derived TCR clones then expanded in blood.

The CDR3 consists of 13 residues. The germline V gene has CDR1 SGDLS and CDR2 YYNGEE. V was clipped by 4 bases and J by 3 bases, with 7 bases between them. Receiving focal radiation plus CTLA-4 blockade with ipilimumab were patients who had chemo-refractory metastatic non-small-cell lung cancer. A remark on this clone: Its specificity is not known.

The assay was immunoSEQ multiplex PCR, and TCRdb's table has in-frame clones only and misses some. Of approximately 100,000 clones in the sample, 82% were seen once. The chain uses TRBV9 and TRBJ2-2; D gene uncertain. The origin of this receptor is a human donor with non-small cell lung cancer who had a partial response to radiotherapy plus ipilimumab. The sequences come from peripheral blood, collected from a patient treated with radiotherapy plus ipilimumab. Here the CDR3 reads CASSPHDTGELFF. CDR3 sequence (DNA): TGTGCCAGCAGCCCCCATGACACCGGGGAGCTGTTTTTT.